This TCR beta chain was sequenced for a study of cytomegalovirus exposure and HLA in healthy donors. Regarding the study as a whole: In a later analysis, the majority of CMV-associated beta chains seemingly showed HLA restriction. About 87% or about 30% of the time was how often most TCR beta V segments were productive, according to an earlier analysis. Several of the most significant clusters appeared, in a later analysis, to be linked to common viral pathogens. The sole available immune exposure information was CMV serostatus.

A remark on this clone: Its antigen is unidentified.

The PCR was carried out with 60 Vbeta primers and 13 Jbeta primers. Measured with immunoSEQ multiplex PCR; TCRdb has only the in-frame clones, and not every one. This sample has some 100,000 clones, with roughly four fifths found just once. Germline V gene data show CDR1 as GTSNPN and CDR2 as SVGIG (reference sequence). The CDR3 extends over 16 amino acids. V was cut by 2 bases and J by 12 bases, with 26 bases left in between. What was sequenced was PBMCs. The origin of this receptor is a male donor in good health and CMV-seropositive. V is TRBV30 and J is TRBJ2-1, with a possible D match to TRBD1 (6 bases). The CDR3 loop reads CAWSSRQANAQFGQFF. The CDR3 region has the DNA TGTGCCTGGAGTTCGAGACAGGCAAACGCACAATTTGGGCAGTTCTTC.